This TCR delta chain was sequenced during a study of γδ T cells in repeated Plasmodium falciparum infection (dated by TCRdb to about 2021). Regarding the research as a whole: In the natural-infection arm, Malian children exposed to intense seasonal malaria transmission were enrolled and compared against age and gender matched Australian children. Four controlled human malaria infections were administered to five malaria-naive U.S. adults over 644 days by bites from P. falciparum NF54-infected Anopheles stephensi mosquitoes. Malian gammadelta TCR repertoires were analysed cross-sectionally during no-transmission periods and longitudinally across acute febrile malaria episodes. In the study, the shaping of the human gammadelta T cell repertoire by repeated Plasmodium falciparum infection was examined using natural infection in Mali and controlled human malaria infection. Samples from controlled-infection subjects were taken at baseline, just before selected infections, and 21 days after each infection. Broader findings and caveats from the paper: Vdelta2-negative gammadelta TCR repertoires from Malian children appeared more clonally expanded, less diverse and less shared than those of Australian children. In Vdelta2-negative, largely Vdelta1+, gammadelta TCR repertoires, repeated controlled infections appeared to drive waves of new clonotype selection. The controlled-infection cohort was small, limiting analysis of inter-individual variability in gammadelta T cell responses. Vgamma9/Vdelta2+ TCR repertoires kept a highly stable polyclonal repertoire across time and infection, and many TCRgamma sequences overlapped between individuals. The Malian cohort came from a small rural village of predominantly one ethnic group, limiting generalizability.

As to this clone: The antigen this receptor binds is unknown. TCRdb's listed protein matches a much larger clone and diverges from this DNA's translation at residue 13, likely through a read error; the protein shown comes from the DNA.

For bulk TCR repertoire analysis, Vgamma9/Vdelta2+ and Vdelta2-negative gammadelta T cell populations were flow-sorted out of peripheral blood mononuclear cells. The CDR3 runs 28 residues from the cysteine to the phenylalanine. Only the CDR3 region is kept as DNA, spanning 84 bases read in frame from base 1. Sequences TSWWSYY (CDR1) and QGS (CDR2) are obtained from the germline V gene. Compared with germline, V lacks 2 bases and J lacks 1 base; bases without a gene match: 38. Library preparation was by multiplex PCR. These reads were obtained on an Illumina MiSeq. Both TCR gamma (TRG) and TCR delta (TRD) chains were sequenced from each sorted gammadelta T cell sample. The original methods were these. Clonotype tree plots, accumulated frequency of the top 20 clonotypes, diversity index (DI) and D75 metrics were included in the repertoire analyses. The public reads were reprocessed by TCRdb using CATT, and rows of matching DNA were later combined. The V and J calls reflect TCRdb's pipeline rather than the authors' work. The sample includes 90,000 or so delta-chain clones, with approximately 1% observed a single time. The ten top clones hold 7.5% to 10% of the sample.

The sequencing input was gamma-delta T cells from blood. The chain joins TRDV1 to TRDJ1, and 12 junctional nucleotides match TRDD3. The J gene was missing in TCRdb and was found by matching the end of the DNA to germline. The sequence was collected from a pool of human donors (malaria-infected and uninfected, not separated). CDR3 reads: CALGESTFLPAVAYCVLGDTRSTDKLIF. The DNA is TGTGCTCTTGGGGAATCCACTTTCCTACCGGCCGTGGCGTACTGTGTACTGGGGGATACTCGATCCACCGATAAACTCATCTTT.